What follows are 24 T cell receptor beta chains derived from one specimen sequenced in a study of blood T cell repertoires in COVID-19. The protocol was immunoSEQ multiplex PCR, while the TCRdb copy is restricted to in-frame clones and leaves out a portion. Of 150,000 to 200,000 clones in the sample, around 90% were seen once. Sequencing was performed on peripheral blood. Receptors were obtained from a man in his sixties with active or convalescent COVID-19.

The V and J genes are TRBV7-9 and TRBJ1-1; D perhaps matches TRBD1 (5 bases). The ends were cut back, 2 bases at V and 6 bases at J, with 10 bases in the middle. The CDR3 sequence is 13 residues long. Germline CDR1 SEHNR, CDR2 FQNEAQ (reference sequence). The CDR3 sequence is CASSLRRGAEAFF. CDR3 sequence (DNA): TGTGCCAGCAGCTTACGGAGGGGCGCTGAAGCTTTCTTT.

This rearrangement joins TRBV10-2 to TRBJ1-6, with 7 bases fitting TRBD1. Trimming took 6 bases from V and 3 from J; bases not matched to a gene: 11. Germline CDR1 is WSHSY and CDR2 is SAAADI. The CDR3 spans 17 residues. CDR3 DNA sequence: TGCGCCAGCAGCTCCGACAGGGAAGGTTTCTATAATTCACCCCTCCACTTT. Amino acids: CASSSDREGFYNSPLHF.

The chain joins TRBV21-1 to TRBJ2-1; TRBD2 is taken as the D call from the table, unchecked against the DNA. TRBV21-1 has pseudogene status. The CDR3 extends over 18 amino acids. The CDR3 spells CASSRDSSREGLCNEQFF. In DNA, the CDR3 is TGTGCCAGCAGTCGCGACTCCTCGCGGGAGGGCCTTTGCAATGAGCAGTTCTTC.

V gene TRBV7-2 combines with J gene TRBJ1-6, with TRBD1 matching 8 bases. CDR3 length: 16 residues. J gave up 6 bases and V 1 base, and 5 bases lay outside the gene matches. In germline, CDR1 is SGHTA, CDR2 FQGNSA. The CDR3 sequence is CASSLVQQGGNSPLHF. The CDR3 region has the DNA TGTGCCAGCAGCTTAGTCCAACAGGGGGGTAATTCACCCCTCCACTTT. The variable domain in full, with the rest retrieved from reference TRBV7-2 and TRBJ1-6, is GAGVSQSPSNKVTEKGKDVELRCDPISGHTALYWYRQSLGQGLEFLIYFQGNSAPDKSGLPSDRFSAERTGGSVSTLTIQRTQQEDSAVYLCASSLVQQGGNSPLHFGNGTRLTVT.

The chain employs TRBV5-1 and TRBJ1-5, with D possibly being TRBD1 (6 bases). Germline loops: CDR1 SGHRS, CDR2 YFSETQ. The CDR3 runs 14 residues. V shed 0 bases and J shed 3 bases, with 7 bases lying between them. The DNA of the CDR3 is TGCGCCAGCAGCTTGGAGGGGGACAATCAGCCCCAGCATTTT. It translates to CASSLEGDNQPQHF.

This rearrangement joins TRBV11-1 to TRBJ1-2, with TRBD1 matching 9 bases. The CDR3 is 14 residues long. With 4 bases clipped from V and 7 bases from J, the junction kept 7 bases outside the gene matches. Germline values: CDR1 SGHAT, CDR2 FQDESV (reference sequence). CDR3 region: CASSSQQGAGGYTF. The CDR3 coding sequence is TGTGCCAGCAGCTCCCAACAGGGGGCTGGTGGCTACACCTTC.

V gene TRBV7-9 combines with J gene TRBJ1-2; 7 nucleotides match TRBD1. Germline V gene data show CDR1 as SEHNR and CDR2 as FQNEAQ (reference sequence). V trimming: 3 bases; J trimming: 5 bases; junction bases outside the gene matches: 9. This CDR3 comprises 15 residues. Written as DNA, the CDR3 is TGTGCCAGCAGCTTGGGTGACAGGGCCCGATATGGCTACACCTTC. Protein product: CASSLGDRARYGYTF.

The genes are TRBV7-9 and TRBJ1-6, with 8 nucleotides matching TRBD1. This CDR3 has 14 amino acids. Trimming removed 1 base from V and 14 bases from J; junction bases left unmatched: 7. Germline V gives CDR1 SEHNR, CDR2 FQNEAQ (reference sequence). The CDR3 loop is CASSLEGTGIALHF. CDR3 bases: TGTGCCAGCAGCTTAGAGGGGACAGGTATAGCCCTCCACTTT.

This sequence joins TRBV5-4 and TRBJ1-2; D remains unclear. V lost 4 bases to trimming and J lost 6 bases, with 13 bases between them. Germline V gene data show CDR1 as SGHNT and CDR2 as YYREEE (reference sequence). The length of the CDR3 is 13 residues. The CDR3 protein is CASSPPGRDGYTF. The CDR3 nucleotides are TGTGCCAGCAGCCCCCCCGGGAGGGATGGCTACACCTTC. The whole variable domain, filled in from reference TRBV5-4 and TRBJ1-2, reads ETGVTQSPTHLIKTRGQQVTLRCSSQSGHNTVSWYQQALGQGPQFIFQYYREEENGRGNFPPRFSGLQFPNYSSELNVNALELDDSALYLCASSPPGRDGYTFGSGTRLTVV.

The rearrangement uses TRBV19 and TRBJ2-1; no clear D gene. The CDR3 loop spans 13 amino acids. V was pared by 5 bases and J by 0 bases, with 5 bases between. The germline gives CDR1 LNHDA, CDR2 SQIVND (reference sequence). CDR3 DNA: TGTGCCAGTAGTCAGGCCTCCTACAATGAGCAGTTCTTC. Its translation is CASSQASYNEQFF.

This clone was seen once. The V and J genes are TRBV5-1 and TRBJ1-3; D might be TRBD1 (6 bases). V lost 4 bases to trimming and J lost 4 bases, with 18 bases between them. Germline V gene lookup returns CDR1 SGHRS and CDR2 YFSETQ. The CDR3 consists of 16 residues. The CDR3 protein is CASSRGGTGHGNTIYF. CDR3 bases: TGCGCCAGCAGCCGGGGGGGCACAGGGCACGGAAACACCATATATTTT. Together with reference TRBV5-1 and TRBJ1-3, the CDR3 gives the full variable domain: KAGVTQTPRYLIKTRGQQVTLSCSPISGHRSVSWYQQTPGQGLQFLFEYFSETQRNKGNFPGRFSGRQFSNSRSEMNVSTLELGDSALYLCASSRGGTGHGNTIYFGEGSWLTVV.

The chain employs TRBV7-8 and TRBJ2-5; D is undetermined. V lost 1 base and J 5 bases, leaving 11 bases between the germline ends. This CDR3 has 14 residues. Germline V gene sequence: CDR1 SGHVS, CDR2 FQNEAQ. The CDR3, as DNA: TGTGCCAGCAGCTTAGATGTGGGCCTCGAGACCCAGTACTTC. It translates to CASSLDVGLETQYF.

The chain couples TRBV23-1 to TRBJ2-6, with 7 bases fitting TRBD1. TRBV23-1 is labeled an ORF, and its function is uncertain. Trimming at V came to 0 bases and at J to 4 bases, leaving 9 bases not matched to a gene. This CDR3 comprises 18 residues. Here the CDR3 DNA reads TGCGCCAGCAGTCAATCAAGGTATAGGGGGCCCGGGGCCAACGTCCTGACTTTC. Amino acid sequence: CASSQSRYRGPGANVLTF.

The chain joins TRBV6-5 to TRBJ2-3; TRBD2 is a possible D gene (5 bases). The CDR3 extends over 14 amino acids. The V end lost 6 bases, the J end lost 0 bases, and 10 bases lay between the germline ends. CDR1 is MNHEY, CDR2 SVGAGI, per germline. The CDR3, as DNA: TGTGCCAGCAGCACTAGGACTAGCACAGATACGCAGTATTTT. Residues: CASSTRTSTDTQYF.

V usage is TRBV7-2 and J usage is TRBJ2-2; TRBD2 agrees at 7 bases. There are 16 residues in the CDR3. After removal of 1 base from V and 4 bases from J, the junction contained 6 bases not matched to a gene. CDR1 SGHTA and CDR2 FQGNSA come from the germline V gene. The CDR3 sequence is CASSLVAGRSTGELFF. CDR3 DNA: TGTGCCAGCAGCTTAGTAGCCGGGAGGAGCACCGGGGAGCTGTTTTTT.

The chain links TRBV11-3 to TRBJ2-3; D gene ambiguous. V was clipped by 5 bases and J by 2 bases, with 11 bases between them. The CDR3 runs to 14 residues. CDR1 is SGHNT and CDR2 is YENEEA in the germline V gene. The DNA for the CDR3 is TGTGCCAGCAGCATAAACTCCCTCACAGATACGCAGTATTTT. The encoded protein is CASSINSLTDTQYF.

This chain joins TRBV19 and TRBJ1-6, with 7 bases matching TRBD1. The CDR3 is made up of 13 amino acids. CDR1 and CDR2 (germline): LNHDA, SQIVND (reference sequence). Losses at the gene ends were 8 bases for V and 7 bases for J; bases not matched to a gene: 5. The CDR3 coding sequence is TGTGCCAGTGCCGGGACAGTCAATTCACCCCTCCACTTT. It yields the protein CASAGTVNSPLHF.

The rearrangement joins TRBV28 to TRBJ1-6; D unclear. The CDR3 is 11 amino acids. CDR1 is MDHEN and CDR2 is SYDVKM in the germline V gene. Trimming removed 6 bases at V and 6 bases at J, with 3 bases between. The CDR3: CASSSNSPLHF. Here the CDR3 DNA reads TGTGCCAGCAGCTCTAATTCACCCCTCCACTTT.

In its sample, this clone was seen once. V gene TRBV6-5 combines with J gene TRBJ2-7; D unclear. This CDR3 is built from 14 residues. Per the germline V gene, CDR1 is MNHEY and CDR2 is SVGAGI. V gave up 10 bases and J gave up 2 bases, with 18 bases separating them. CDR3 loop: CAIKIPTLTYEQYF. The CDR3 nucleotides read TGTGCCATCAAAATCCCGACACTTACCTACGAGCAGTACTTC.

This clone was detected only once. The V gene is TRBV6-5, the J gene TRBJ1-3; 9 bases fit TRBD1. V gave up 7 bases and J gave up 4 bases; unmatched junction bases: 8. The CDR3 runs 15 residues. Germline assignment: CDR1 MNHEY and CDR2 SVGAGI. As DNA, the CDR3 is TGTGCCAGCATTCTACAGGGGGCGCAAGGAAACACCATATATTTT. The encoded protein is CASILQGAQGNTIYF.

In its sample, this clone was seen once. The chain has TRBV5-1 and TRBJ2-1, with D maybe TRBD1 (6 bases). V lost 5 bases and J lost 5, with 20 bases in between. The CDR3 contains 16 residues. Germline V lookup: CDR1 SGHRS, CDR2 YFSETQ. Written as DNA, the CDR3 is TGCGCCAGCAGAAGCGTTTCCGGAACAGGGAACAATGAGCAGTTCTTC. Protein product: CASRSVSGTGNNEQFF.

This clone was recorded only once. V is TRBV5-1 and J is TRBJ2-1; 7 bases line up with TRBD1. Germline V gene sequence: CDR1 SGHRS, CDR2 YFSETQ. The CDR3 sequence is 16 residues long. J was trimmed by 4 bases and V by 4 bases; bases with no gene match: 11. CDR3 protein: CASSPTGAAVYNEQFF. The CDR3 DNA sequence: TGCGCCAGCAGCCCAACAGGGGCCGCCGTATACAATGAGCAGTTCTTC.

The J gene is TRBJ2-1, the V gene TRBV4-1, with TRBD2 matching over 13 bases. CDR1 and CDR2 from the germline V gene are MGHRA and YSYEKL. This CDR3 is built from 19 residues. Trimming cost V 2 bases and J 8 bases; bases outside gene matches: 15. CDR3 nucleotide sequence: TGCGCCAGCAGCCAAACGGCCCGAAGGGGACTAGCGGGGTGGGATGAGCAGTTCTTC. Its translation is CASSQTARRGLAGWDEQFF.

The CDR3 loop reads CASSYGAGGTNEKLFF. For the CDR3, the DNA is TGTGCCAGCAGTTACGGTGCGGGGGGGACTAATGAAAAACTGTTTTTT. J is TRBJ1-4 and V is TRBV6-5, with a tentative D call TRBD1 (5 bases). Per the germline V gene, CDR1 is MNHEY and CDR2 is SVGAGI. V was cut by 2 bases and J by 2 bases, with 12 bases left in between. The CDR3 totals 16 residues.